Listed below are T cell receptor beta chains from one sample, sequenced in a study of regulatory T cells in long-lasting Graves disease. TCRdb reanalysed the multiplex PCR reads using MiXCR and keeps one entry per CDR3 protein. The data contain hundreds of thousands of distinct CDR3 sequences, less than 20% of them seen just once; the ten biggest clones take up approximately 20%. The same sample was also used in a study of T cells in Graves' hyperthyroidism and ophthalmopathy.

The sequencing here drew on peripheral blood mononuclear cells (PBMCs), taken at new diagnosis, from a patient treated with antithyroid drugs. Receptors were obtained from a woman between 25 and 40 years old with Graves disease. CDR3s include the opening cysteine and the closing phenylalanine or tryptophan. For some rows the clone size is stated as once, few or many, or as a class when expanded; others skip it.

>TRBV28|many|TRBJ1-1
CASRQNPGTGDTEAFF
>TRBV5-1|many|TRBJ1-1
CASSLDPANTEAFF
>TRBV2|many|TRBJ2-5
CASTVTGGIGETQYF
>TRBV12-3/TRBV12-4|many|TRBJ2-1
CASSFGANSYNEQFF
>TRBV11-2|many|TRBJ2-7
CASSPRWTGVSYEQYF
>TRBV3-1|many|TRBJ1-2
CASSQSHRGRPYGYTF
>TRBV27|NA|TRBJ2-7
CAIRNRLYEQYF
>TRBV6-2/TRBV6-3|many|TRBJ2-5
CASSSVAGGETQYF
>TRBV20-1|many|TRBJ2-1
CSARPGGRGNEQFF
>TRBV3-1|once|NA
CASSLRNSGLETQYF
>TRBV6-1|many|TRBJ1-2
CASSEANRARYYGYTF
>TRBV6-2/TRBV6-3|few|TRBJ1-2
CASSYYSAGKMGYTF
>TRBV2|many|TRBJ1-1
CASSDLGPTFF
>TRBV12-3/TRBV12-4|many|TRBJ2-5
CASTGTGGETQYF
>TRBV20-1|NA|TRBJ2-4
CSARTEVQYF
>TRBV11-2|NA|TRBJ1-1
CASTQTPPIFFPTMNTEAFF
>TRBV28|few|TRBJ2-3
CASSFGLAGLSDTQYF
>TRBV20-1|many|TRBJ1-1
CSALGQGSTEAFF
>TRBV5-6|NA|TRBJ1-2
CASSFGQENYGYTF
>TRBV7-2|many|TRBJ2-3
CASRENSNTQYF
>TRBV29-1|many|TRBJ2-1
CSVQDEASYNEQFF
>TRBV5-8|NA|TRBJ1-5
CASSLGPGNQPQHF
>TRBV27|many|TRBJ2-1
CASSSGVVNEQFF
>TRBV19|few|TRBJ2-3
CASTSEFGSTQYF
>TRBV11-1|many|TRBJ2-2
CASSLAATGGELFF
>TRBV20-1|few|TRBJ2-7
CSASTHWSPNF
>TRBV7-2|few|TRBJ2-3
CASSLSTGIADTQYF
>TRBV12-3/TRBV12-4|few|TRBJ2-7
CASSYGVVGYEQYF
>TRBV19|NA|TRBJ1-4
CASKGEKLFF
>TRBV3-1|NA|TRBJ2-5
CASSQSTSWETQYF
>TRBV19|NA|TRBJ1-4
CASSTSFTNEKLFF
>TRBV19|NA|TRBJ1-1
CASSIDPGTANTEAFF
>TRBV5-1|many|TRBJ2-1
CASSADGGSYNEQFF
>TRBV4-1|NA|TRBJ1-1
CASSIDGTNTEAFF
>TRBV20-1|many|TRBJ1-2
CSARYQGTYTF
>TRBV10-1|NA|TRBJ2-1
CASSERPGGDEQFF
>TRBV12-3/TRBV12-4|few|TRBJ2-7
CASSFGVRPYEQYF
>TRBV20-1|NA|TRBJ2-2
CSASGTSHTGELFF
>TRBV20-1|few|TRBJ2-4
CSAPGLAGITKNIQYF
>TRBV6-1|NA|TRBJ1-2
CASSEFSGVGYGYTF
>TRBV12-3/TRBV12-4|many|TRBJ2-5
CASSTTYQETQYF
>TRBV6-9|NA|TRBJ2-5
CASSYLSRNQETQYF
>TRBV19|few|TRBJ1-5
CASSIGSPWGNQPQHF
>TRBV27|many|TRBJ1-1
CASSFIVNTEAFF
>TRBV11-2|many|TRBJ2-5
CASSLEGGRRETQYF
>TRBV7-9|many|TRBJ2-3
CASSLARASGTDTQYF
>TRBV3-1|many|TRBJ2-7
CASSQGRSYEQYF
>TRBV19|many|TRBJ1-5
CASSTMGRTGDSNQPQHF
>TRBV15|NA|TRBJ1-2
CATSRARDTNYGYTF
>TRBV7-3|few|TRBJ2-1
CASSTSGASYNEQFF
>TRBV5-1|many|TRBJ2-7
CASSVGQTSYEQYF
>TRBV19|few|TRBJ1-2
CASSITGIRYGYTF
>TRBV7-2|many|TRBJ2-3
CASSHGLAGVPSTDTQYF
>TRBV24-1|many|TRBJ2-1
CATSDLQTGSNEQFF
>TRBV12-3/TRBV12-4|many|TRBJ2-2
CAVPPSATGELFF
>TRBV28|many|TRBJ1-4
CASSFLGGEKLFF
>TRBV27|many|TRBJ1-5
CASSPYTGQGPQPQHF
>TRBV28|many|TRBJ1-2
CASSFVLSVGGYTF
>TRBV10-3|NA|TRBJ1-3
CAISDLFQGGRLENTIYF
>TRBV15|many|TRBJ2-2
CATSRVENTGELFF